This is a list of T cell receptor beta chains from one sample in a study of blood T cells in healthy people across ages. TCRdb reprocessed the 5' RACE reads with MiXCR, giving one entry per CDR3 protein. Among 450,000 to 650,000 distinct CDR3 sequences listed, about 25% were seen once. These sequences were also reported in another study, on T cells of mothers and their children.

The sequenced material came from blood. Receptors were obtained from a boy younger than 18 in good health. Both conserved end residues are part of each CDR3. D genes are given only for firm matches. Rows may omit the clone size; those that give it use once, few, many or a size class.

D gene,J gene,clone size,V gene,CDR3 DNA,CDR3 protein
TRBD1,TRBJ1-1,-,TRBV12-3/TRBV12-4,TGTGCCAGCAGTTCCGGACAGGCCCCTGAAGCTTTCTTT,CASSSGQAPEAFF
-,TRBJ1-2,-,TRBV5-1,TGCGCCAGCAGGTTCGGGGACCGGGATAGCTACACCTTC,CASRFGDRDSYTF
-,TRBJ2-7,few,TRBV30,TGTGCCTGGAGTTCGAGCTACGAGCAGTACTTC,CAWSSSYEQYF
-,TRBJ2-1,-,TRBV7-8,TGTGCCAGCAGCTTAGTTTGGGGAAGCCCCTACAATGAGCAGTTCTTC,CASSLVWGSPYNEQFF
TRBD2,TRBJ2-3,few,TRBV6-6,TGTGCCAGCGCCGGGCGGGGGGTTACCACAGATACGCAGTATTTT,CASAGRGVTTDTQYF
TRBD2,TRBJ2-1,-,TRBV20-1,TGCAGTGCGGATACTAGCGGGAGGGCCGCGTATGAGCAGTTCTTC,CSADTSGRAAYEQFF
-,TRBJ2-7,-,TRBV6-6,TGTGCCAGCAGTGCCTCGAAGGGTCCCTACGAGCAGTACTTC,CASSASKGPYEQYF
-,TRBJ1-2,-,TRBV4-3,TGCGCCAGCAGCCAAGATTCCCAGGGGCTCAAAGGTCCGGGGGGCTACACCTTC,CASSQDSQGLKGPGGYTF
-,TRBJ2-3,few,TRBV10-3,TGTGCCATCAGTGGCGGAGCCCCTAGCACAGATACGCAGTATTTT,CAISGGAPSTDTQYF
-,TRBJ2-1,-,TRBV4-3,TGCGCCAGCAGCCAAGTACTAGAGCCACCTCATGAGCAGTTCTTC,CASSQVLEPPHEQFF
-,TRBJ2-7,many,TRBV29-1,TGCAGCGTTGAAGAGACCTTACCTTCTACAGGGAACTACGAGCAGTACTTC,CSVEETLPSTGNYEQYF
TRBD1,TRBJ2-7,few,TRBV12-3/TRBV12-4,TGTGCCAGCAGTTCCGGGACAGTGCGGTACTTC,CASSSGTVRYF
TRBD2,TRBJ2-3,few,TRBV24-1,TGTGCCACCAGTGACTCCCTAGCGGTCCACACAGATACGCAGTATTTT,CATSDSLAVHTDTQYF
-,TRBJ1-2,once,TRBV18,TGTGCCAGCTCACCTCCGAGCGCGGCAATCTATGGCTACACCTTC,CASSPPSAAIYGYTF
-,TRBJ2-5,-,TRBV9,TGTGCCAGCAGCGTAGATGATCGGCAGCCCAGAGAGACCCAGTACTTC,CASSVDDRQPRETQYF
-,TRBJ2-5,-,TRBV20-1,TGCAGTGCTAGAGATCAGGGGCCCCAGGGCAAGACCCAGTACTTC,CSARDQGPQGKTQYF
TRBD1,TRBJ2-5,few,TRBV12-3/TRBV12-4,TGTGCCAGCAGATCGACAGGGGATAGGGAGACCCAGTACTTC,CASRSTGDRETQYF
-,TRBJ2-7,-,TRBV28,TGTGCCAGCAGACCCCTCGGGACAAATTACGAGCAGTACTTC,CASRPLGTNYEQYF
TRBD2,TRBJ2-7,-,TRBV20-1,TGCAGTGCGGGTTCGGGCCTAGCGGGTATCTTCTCCTACGAGCAGTACTTC,CSAGSGLAGIFSYEQYF
-,TRBJ1-4,-,TRBV28,TGTGCCAGCAGTGGGGCCCTAGGGGGTGAAAAACTGTTTTTT,CASSGALGGEKLFF
TRBD1,TRBJ2-2,-,TRBV3-1,TGTGCCAGCAGCCAAGAATTTACCGGGACAGGGTATCAAACCGGGGAGCTGTTTTTT,CASSQEFTGTGYQTGELFF
TRBD2,TRBJ2-5,-,TRBV7-2,TGTGCCAGCAGTTTAGCCCCTTGGGGAGGGGCAGAGACCCAGTACTTC,CASSLAPWGGAETQYF
-,TRBJ2-2,-,TRBV18,TGTGCCAGCTCACCACCGTTTTCGGGCACCGGGGAGCTGTTTTTT,CASSPPFSGTGELFF
-,TRBJ2-7,few,TRBV20-1,TGCAGTGCTAGGGGGAGGCGAACTTACGAGCAGTACTTC,CSARGRRTYEQYF
-,TRBJ1-1,-,TRBV4-3,TGCGCCAGCAGCCAAGATTTCAGGGGAGGCGGCACTGAAGCTTTCTTT,CASSQDFRGGGTEAFF
-,TRBJ2-7,few,TRBV6-5,TGTGCCAGCAGTTACTCGAAGGGGTCTTTCCCCTACGAGCAGTACTTC,CASSYSKGSFPYEQYF
-,TRBJ1-5,-,TRBV4-1,TGCGCCAGCAGCCAAACAGAGTCTAGCAATCAGCCCCAGCATTTT,CASSQTESSNQPQHF
-,TRBJ2-3,-,TRBV20-1,TGCAGTGCACCCGGGACCTACACAGATACGCAGTATTTT,CSAPGTYTDTQYF
-,TRBJ1-6,few,TRBV19,TGTGCCAGTAGTACGTGGGCGAGGAATTCACCCCTCCACTTT,CASSTWARNSPLHF
-,TRBJ1-2,-,TRBV7-2,TGTGCCAGCAGCTTAATTCCAGGGACTAACTATGGCTACACCTTC,CASSLIPGTNYGYTF
-,TRBJ2-7,few,TRBV12-3/TRBV12-4,TGTGCCAGCAGTTTTGCGGGACACTCCTACGAGCAGTACTTC,CASSFAGHSYEQYF
TRBD1,TRBJ2-7,-,TRBV12-3/TRBV12-4,TGTGCCAGCAGTCCCGGGGACAGGGGGCGTTTATCCCTGGGATACGAGCAGTACTTC,CASSPGDRGRLSLGYEQYF
TRBD2,TRBJ2-7,-,TRBV20-1,TGCAGTGCAGCTAGCGGGCCCGCATCCTACGAGCAGTACTTC,CSAASGPASYEQYF
-,TRBJ1-2,few,TRBV28,TGTGCCAGCACAGAGGGGTACTATGGCTACACCTTC,CASTEGYYGYTF
-,TRBJ2-2,few,TRBV4-3,TGCGCCAGCAGCCAAGAGAGGGGCGTTCCCGGGGAGCTGTTTTTT,CASSQERGVPGELFF
-,TRBJ1-4,few,TRBV6-1,TGTGCCAGCAGCCAAACGGACGGGAGAAATGAAAAACTGTTTTTT,CASSQTDGRNEKLFF
-,TRBJ1-2,-,TRBV5-1,TGCGCCAGCAGCCTCGGGGAGGTTTATGGCTACACCTTC,CASSLGEVYGYTF